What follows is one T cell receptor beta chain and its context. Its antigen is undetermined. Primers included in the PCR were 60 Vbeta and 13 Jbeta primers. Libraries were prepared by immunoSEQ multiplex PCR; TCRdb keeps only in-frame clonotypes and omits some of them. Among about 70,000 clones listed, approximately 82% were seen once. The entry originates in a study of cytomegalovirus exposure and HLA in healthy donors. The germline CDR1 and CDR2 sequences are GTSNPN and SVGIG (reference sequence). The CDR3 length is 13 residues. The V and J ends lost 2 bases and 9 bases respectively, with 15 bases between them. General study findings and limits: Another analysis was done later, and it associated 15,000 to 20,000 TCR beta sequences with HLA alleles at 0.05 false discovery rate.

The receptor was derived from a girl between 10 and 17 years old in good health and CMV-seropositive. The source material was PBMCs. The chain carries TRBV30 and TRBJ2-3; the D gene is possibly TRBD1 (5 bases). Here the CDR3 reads CAWSKYGQGTQYF. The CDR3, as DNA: TGTGCCTGGAGTAAATACGGCCAGGGCACGCAGTATTTT.